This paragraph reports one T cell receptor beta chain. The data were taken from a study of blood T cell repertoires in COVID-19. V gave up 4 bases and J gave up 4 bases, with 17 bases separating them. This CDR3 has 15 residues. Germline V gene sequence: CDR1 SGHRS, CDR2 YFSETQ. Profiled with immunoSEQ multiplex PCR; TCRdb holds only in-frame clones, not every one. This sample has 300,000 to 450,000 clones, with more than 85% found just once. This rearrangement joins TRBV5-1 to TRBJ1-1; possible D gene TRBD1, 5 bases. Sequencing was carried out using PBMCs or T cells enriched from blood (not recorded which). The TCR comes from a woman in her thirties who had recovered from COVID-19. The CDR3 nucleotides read TGCGCCAGCAGCGAAGGGGTCCGGCTTCCCACTGAAGCTTTCTTT. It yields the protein CASSEGVRLPTEAFF.